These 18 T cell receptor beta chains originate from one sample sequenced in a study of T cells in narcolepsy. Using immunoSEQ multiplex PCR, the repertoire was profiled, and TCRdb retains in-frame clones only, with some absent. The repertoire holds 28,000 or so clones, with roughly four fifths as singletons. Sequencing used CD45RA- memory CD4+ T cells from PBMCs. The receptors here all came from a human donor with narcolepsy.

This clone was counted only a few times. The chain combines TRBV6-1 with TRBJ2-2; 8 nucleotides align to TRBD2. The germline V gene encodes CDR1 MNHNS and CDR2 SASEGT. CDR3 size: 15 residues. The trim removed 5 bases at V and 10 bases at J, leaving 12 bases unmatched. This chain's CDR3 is CASSTRTSQVSELFF. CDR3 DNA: TGTGCCAGCAGTACTCGGACTAGCCAGGTCTCGGAGCTGTTTTTT.

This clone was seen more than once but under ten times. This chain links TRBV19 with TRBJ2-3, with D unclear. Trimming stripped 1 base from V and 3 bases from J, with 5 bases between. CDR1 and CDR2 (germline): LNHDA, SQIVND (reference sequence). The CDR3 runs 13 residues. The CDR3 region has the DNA TGTGCCAGTAGTATAGGGGCGACAGATACGCAGTATTTT. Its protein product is CASSIGATDTQYF.

CDR3 protein: CASSPKVIMNTEAFF. CDR3 nucleotide sequence: TGTGCCAGCAGCCCCAAGGTGATCATGAACACTGAAGCTTTCTTT. The chain employs TRBV7-2 and TRBJ1-1; D remains unclear. Germline V gene sequence: CDR1 SGHTA, CDR2 FQGNSA. CDR3 length equals 15 residues. V lost 5 bases and J lost 0, with 13 bases in between.

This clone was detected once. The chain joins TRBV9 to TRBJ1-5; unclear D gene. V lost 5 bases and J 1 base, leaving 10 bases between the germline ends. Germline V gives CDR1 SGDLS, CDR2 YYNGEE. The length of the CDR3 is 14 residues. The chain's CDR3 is CASSSRESNQPQHF. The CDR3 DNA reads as TGTGCCAGCAGTTCAAGGGAGAGCAATCAGCCCCAGCATTTT.

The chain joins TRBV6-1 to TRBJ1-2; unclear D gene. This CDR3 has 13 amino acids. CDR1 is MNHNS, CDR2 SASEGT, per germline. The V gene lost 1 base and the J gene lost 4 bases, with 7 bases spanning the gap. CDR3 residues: CASSEGSTYGYTF. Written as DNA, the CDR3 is TGTGCCAGCAGTGAAGGGAGTACCTATGGCTACACCTTC.

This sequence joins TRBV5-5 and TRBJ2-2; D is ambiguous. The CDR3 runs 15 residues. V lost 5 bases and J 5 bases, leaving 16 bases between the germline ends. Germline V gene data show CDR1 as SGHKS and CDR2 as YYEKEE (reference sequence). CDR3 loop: CASRVLGVETGELFF. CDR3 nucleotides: TGTGCCAGCAGGGTCCTAGGCGTTGAAACCGGGGAGCTGTTTTTT. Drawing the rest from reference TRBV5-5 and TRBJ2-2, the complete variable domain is DAGVTQSPTHLIKTRGQQVTLRCSPISGHKSVSWYQQVLGQGPQFIFQYYEKEERGRGNFPDRFSARQFPNYSSELNVNALLLGDSALYLCASRVLGVETGELFFGEGSRLTVL.

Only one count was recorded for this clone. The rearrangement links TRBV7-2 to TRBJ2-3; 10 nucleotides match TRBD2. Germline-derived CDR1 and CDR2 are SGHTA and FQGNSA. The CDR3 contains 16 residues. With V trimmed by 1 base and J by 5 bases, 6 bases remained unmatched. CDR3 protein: CASSLEALAGEDTQYF. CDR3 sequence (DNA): TGTGCCAGCAGCTTAGAAGCTCTAGCGGGGGAAGATACGCAGTATTTT.

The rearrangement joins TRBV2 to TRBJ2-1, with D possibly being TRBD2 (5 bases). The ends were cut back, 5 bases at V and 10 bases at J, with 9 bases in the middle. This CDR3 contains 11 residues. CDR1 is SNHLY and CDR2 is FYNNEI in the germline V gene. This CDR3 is CASSTRAEQFF. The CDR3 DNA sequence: TGTGCCAGCAGTACGAGGGCGGAGCAGTTCTTC.

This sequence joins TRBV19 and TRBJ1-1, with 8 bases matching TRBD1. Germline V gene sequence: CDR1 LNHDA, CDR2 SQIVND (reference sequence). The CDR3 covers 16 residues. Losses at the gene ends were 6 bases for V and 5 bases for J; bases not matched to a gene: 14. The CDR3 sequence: CASRLDRAPSETEAFF. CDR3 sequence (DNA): TGTGCCAGTAGGTTGGACAGGGCCCCTTCGGAAACTGAAGCTTTCTTT.

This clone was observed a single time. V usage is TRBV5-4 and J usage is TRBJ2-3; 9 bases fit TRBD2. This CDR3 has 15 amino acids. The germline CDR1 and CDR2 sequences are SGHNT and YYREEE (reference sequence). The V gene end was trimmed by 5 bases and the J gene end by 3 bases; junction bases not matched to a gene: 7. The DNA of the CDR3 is TGTGCCAGCAGAGCCGGGACTAGCATAACAGATACGCAGTATTTT. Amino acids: CASRAGTSITDTQYF.

CDR3 protein: CASSLGQANAGNTIYF. The CDR3 nucleotides are TGTGCCAGCAGCCTGGGACAGGCAAACGCTGGAAACACCATATATTTT. The J gene is TRBJ1-3, the V gene TRBV5-5, with 8 bases that match TRBD1. CDR1 SGHKS and CDR2 YYEKEE come from the germline V gene (reference sequence). This CDR3 spans 16 amino acids. The ends lost 4 bases at V and 2 bases at J; junction bases unmatched: 8. Based on the CDR3 plus reference TRBV5-5 and TRBJ1-3, the full variable domain is DAGVTQSPTHLIKTRGQQVTLRCSPISGHKSVSWYQQVLGQGPQFIFQYYEKEERGRGNFPDRFSARQFPNYSSELNVNALLLGDSALYLCASSLGQANAGNTIYFGEGSWLTVV.

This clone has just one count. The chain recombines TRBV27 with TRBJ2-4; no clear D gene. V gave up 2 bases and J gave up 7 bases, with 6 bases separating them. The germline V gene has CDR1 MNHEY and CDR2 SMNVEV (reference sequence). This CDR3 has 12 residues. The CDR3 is CASSLRVNIQYF. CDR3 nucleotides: TGTGCCAGCAGTTTAAGGGTGAACATTCAGTACTTC.

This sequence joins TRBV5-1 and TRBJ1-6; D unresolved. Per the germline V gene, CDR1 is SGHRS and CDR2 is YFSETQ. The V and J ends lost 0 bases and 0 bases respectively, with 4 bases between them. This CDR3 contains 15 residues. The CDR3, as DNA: TGCGCCAGCAGCTTGGCGGACTCCTATAATTCACCCCTCCACTTT. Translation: CASSLADSYNSPLHF.

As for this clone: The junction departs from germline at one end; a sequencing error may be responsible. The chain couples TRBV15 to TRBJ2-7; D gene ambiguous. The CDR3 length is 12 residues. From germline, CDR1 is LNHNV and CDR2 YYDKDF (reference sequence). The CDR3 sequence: CATSRDHYEQYF. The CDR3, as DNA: TGTGCCACCAGCCGAGACCATTACGAGCAGTACTTC. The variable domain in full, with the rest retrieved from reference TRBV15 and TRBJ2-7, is DAMVIQNPRYQVTQFGKPVTLSCSQTLNHNVMYWYQQKSSQAPKLLFHYYDKDFNNEADTPDNFQSRRPNTSFCFLDIRSPGLGDTAMYLCATSRDHYEQYFGPGTRLTVT.

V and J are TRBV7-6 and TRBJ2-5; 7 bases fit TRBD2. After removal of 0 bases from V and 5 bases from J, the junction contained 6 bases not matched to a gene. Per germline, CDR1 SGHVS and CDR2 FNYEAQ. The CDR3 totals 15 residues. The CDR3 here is CASSLAGGRDETQYF. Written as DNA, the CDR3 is TGTGCCAGCAGCTTAGCGGGAGGGCGAGACGAGACCCAGTACTTC.

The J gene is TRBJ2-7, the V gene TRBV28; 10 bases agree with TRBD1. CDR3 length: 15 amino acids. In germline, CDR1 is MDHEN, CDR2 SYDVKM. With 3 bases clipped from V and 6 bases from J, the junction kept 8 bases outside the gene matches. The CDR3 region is CASSFGTGDLLEQYF. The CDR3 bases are TGTGCCAGCAGTTTCGGGACAGGGGATCTTCTCGAGCAGTACTTC.

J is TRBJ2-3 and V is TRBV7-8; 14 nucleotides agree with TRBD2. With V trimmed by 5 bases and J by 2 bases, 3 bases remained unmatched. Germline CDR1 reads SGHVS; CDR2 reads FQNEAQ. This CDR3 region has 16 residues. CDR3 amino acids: CASSRTSGGNTDTQYF. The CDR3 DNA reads TGTGCCAGCAGCCGGACTAGCGGGGGGAACACAGATACGCAGTATTTT.

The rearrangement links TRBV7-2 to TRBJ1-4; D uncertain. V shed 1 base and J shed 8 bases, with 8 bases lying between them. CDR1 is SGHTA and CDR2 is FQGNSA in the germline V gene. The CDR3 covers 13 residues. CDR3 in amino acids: CASSLEGGEKLFF. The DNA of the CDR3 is TGTGCCAGCAGCTTAGAGGGAGGAGAAAAACTGTTTTTT.